This TCR beta chain was documented in a study of molecular identifiers for immune sequencing clone quantification. The CDR3 sequence is 14 residues long. The V end was cut by 4 bases, the J end by 4 bases, with 17 bases between. Germline loops: CDR1 DFQATT, CDR2 SNEGSKA (reference sequence). TCRdb itself ran the PCR reads through MiXCR, one entry per CDR3 protein. The sample has hundreds of thousands of distinct CDR3 sequences; about 20% are singletons. Note on this clonotype: This could be a read error, since a much larger clone is one nucleotide away.

Specimen: naive CD8+ T cells from blood, with Jurkat cell RNA spiked in. Noted subset: FACS-sorted CD8+CD4-CCR7+CD45RA+ naive T cells. The source of this sequence is a human donor in good health. Some libraries in this study had Jurkat cell RNA spiked in. This chain joins TRBV20-1 and TRBJ2-7; D may be TRBD2 (7 bases). The CDR3 bases are TGCAGTGCTACAACCGACGGGGGGCCTTACGAGCAGTACTTC. Translated: CSATTDGGPYEQYF.